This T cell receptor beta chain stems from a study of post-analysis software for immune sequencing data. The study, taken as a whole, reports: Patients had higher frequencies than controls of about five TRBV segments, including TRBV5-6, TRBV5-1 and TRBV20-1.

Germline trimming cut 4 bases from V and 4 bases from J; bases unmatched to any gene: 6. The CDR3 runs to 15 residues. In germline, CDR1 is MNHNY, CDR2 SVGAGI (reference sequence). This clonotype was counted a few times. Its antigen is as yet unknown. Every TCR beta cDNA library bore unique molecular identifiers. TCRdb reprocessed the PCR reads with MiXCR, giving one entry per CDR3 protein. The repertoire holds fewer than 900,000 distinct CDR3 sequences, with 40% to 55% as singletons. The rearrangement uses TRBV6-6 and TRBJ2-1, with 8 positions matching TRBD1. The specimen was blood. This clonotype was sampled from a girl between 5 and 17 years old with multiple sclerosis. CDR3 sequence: CASSSGGDDYNEQFF. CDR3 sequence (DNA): TGTGCCAGCAGTTCAGGGGGCGACGATTACAATGAGCAGTTCTTC.